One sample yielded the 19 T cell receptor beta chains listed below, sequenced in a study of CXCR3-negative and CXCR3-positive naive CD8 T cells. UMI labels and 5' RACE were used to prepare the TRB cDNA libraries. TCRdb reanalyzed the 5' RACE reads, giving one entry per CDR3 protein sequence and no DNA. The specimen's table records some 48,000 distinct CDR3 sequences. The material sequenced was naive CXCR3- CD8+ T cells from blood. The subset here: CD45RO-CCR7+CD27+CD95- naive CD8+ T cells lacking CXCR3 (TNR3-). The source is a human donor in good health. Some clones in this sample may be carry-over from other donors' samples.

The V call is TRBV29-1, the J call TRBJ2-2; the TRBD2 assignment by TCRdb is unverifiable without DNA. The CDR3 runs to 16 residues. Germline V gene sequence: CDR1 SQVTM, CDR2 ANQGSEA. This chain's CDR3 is CSVEEAVGPVNGELFF.

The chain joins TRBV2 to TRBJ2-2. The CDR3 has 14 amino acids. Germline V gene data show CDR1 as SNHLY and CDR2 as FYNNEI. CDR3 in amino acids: CASSGWDGAGELFF.

The CDR3 here is CASSLLQGAGEQYF. The chain is built from TRBV28 and TRBJ2-7; TCRdb outputs TRBD1, but without DNA this stays unchecked. The CDR3 consists of 14 residues. Germline values: CDR1 MDHEN, CDR2 SYDVKM. Supplemented by reference TRBV28 and TRBJ2-7, the full variable domain reads DVKVTQSSRYLVKRTGEKVFLECVQDMDHENMFWYRQDPGLGLRLIYFSYDVKMKEKGDIPEGYSVSREKKERFSLILESASTNQTSMYLCASSLLQGAGEQYFGPGTRLTVT.

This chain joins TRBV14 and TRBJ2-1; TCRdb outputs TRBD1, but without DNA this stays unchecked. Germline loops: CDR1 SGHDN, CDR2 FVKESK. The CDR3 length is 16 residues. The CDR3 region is CASSQEEWGLYNEQFF.

CDR3 loop: CASSKGTFGTYEQYF. This sequence joins TRBV5-1 and TRBJ2-7; TCRdb gives TRBD2 as the D gene, but with no DNA this cannot be confirmed. This CDR3 has 15 residues. The germline V gene has CDR1 SGHRS and CDR2 YFSETQ.

The chain's CDR3 is CSASYSGRGHRPYNEQFF. This rearrangement joins TRBV20-1 to TRBJ2-1; absent DNA, TCRdb's TRBD1 call cannot be checked. CDR3 length: 18 amino acids. Germline V CDR1 and CDR2: DFQATT, SNEGSKA (reference sequence).

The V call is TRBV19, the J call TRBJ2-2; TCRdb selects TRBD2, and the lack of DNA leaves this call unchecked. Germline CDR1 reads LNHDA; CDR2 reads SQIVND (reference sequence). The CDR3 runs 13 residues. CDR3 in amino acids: CASSILGGGELFF.

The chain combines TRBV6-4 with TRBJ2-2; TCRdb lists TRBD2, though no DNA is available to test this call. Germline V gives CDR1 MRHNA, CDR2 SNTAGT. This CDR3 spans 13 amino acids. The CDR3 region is CASSGGATGELFF.

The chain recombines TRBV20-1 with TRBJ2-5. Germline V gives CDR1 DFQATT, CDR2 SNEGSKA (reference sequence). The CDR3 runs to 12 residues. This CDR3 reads CSARDPGVTQYF.

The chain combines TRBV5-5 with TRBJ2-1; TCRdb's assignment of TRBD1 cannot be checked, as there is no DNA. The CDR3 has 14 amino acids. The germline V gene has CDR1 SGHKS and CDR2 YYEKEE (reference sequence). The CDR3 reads CASSPLVGTDEQFF.

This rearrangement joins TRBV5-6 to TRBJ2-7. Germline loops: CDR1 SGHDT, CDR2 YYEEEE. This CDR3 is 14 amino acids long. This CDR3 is CASSLAGELEEQYF.

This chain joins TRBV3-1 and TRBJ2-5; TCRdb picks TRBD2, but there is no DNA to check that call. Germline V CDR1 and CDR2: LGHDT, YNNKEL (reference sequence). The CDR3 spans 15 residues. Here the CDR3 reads CASSPFSGSQETQYF.

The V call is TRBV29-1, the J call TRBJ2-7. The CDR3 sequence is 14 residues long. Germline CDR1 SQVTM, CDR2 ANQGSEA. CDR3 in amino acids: CSVEEPQSSYEQYF.

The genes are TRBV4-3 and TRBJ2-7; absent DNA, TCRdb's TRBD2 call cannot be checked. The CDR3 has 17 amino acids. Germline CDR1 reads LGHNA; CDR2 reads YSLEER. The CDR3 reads CASSPSGGANKKGEQYF.

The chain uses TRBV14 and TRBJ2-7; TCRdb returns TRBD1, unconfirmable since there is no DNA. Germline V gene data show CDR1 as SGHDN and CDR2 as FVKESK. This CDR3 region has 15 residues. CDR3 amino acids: CASSRDGSGFYEQYF.

CDR3: CASRKQGFSTEAFF. The rearrangement joins TRBV28 to TRBJ1-1; the TCRdb D gene call, TRBD1, has no DNA to confirm it. The germline V gene encodes CDR1 MDHEN and CDR2 SYDVKM. CDR3 size: 14 residues.

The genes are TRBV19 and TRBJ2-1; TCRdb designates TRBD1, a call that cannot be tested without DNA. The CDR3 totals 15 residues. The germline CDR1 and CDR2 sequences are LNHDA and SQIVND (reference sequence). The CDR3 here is CASSTGSAPGVEQFF.

CDR3 in amino acids: CASSLFGSDNEQFF. The genes are TRBV7-3 and TRBJ2-1. CDR1 is SGHTA and CDR2 is FQGTGA in the germline V gene. This CDR3 spans 14 amino acids. Using reference TRBV7-3 and TRBJ2-1 for the parts outside the CDR3, the full variable domain is GAGVSQTPSNKVTEKGKYVELRCDPISGHTALYWYRQSLGQGPEFLIYFQGTGAADDSGLPNDRFFAVRPEGSVSTLKIQRTERGDSAVYLCASSLFGSDNEQFFGPGTRLTVL.

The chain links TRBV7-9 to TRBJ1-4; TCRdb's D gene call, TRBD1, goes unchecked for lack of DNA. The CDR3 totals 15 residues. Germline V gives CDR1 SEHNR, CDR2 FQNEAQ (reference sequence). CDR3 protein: CASSEKQGNNEKLFF.